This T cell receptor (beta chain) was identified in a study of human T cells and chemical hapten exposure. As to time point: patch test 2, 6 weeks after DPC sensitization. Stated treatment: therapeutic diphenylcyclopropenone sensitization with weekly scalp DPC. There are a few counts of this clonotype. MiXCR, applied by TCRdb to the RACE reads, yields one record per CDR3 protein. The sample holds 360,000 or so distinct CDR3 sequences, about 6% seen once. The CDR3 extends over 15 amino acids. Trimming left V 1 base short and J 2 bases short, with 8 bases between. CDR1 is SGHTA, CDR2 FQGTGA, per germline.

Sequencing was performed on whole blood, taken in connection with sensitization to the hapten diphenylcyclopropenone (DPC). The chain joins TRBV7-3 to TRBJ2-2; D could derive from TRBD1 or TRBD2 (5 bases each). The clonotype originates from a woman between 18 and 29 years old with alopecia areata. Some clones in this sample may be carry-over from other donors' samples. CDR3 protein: CASSLMGDNTGELFF. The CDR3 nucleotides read TGTGCCAGCAGCTTAATGGGGGATAACACCGGGGAGCTGTTTTTT. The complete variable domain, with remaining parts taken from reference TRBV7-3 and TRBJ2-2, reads GAGVSQTPSNKVTEKGKYVELRCDPISGHTALYWYRQSLGQGPEFLIYFQGTGAADDSGLPNDRFFAVRPEGSVSTLKIQRTERGDSAVYLCASSLMGDNTGELFFGEGSRLTVL.